The T cell receptor (beta chain) under discussion was sequenced for a study of blood T cell repertoires in COVID-19. Study summary: The United States, Italy and Spain provided the acute and convalescent COVID-19 samples.

Trimming cost V 4 bases and J 4 bases; bases outside gene matches: 8. Germline CDR1 SGHNT, CDR2 YYREEE (reference sequence). The CDR3 sequence is 15 residues long. In the original workflow: Researchers report that nucleated cell counts were estimated from reference gene primer amplification. Method: immunoSEQ multiplex PCR; TCRdb's copy keeps in-frame clones and lacks some. V and J calls and clone size are as listed in that table; D and trimming were resolved from the DNA. The data contain roughly 300,000 clones, roughly 86% of them singletons. This clone is a singleton in its sample. This TCR was sampled from a young woman who had recovered from COVID-19. The sequenced sample consisted of PBMCs or T cells enriched from blood (not recorded which). The V gene is TRBV5-4, the J gene TRBJ1-2; 9 bases are shared with TRBD1. The CDR3 DNA reads TGTGCCAGCAGCGGTAACCGGGACAGGGTCTATGGCTACACCTTC. This sequence encodes CASSGNRDRVYGYTF.